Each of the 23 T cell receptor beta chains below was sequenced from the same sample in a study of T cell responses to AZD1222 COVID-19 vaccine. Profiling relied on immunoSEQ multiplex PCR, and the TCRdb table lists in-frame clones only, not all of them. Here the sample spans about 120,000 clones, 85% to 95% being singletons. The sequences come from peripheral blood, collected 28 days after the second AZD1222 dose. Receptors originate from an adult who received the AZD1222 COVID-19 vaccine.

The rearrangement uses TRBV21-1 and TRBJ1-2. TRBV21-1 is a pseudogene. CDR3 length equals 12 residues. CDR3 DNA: TGTGCCGGCAGGGGTTTAGGCTATGGCTACACCTTC. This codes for CAGRGLGYGYTF.

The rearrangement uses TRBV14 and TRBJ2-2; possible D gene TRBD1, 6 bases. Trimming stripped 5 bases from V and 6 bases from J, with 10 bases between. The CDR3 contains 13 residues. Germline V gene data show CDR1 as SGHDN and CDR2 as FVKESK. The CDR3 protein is CASSEHRAGELFF. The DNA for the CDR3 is TGTGCCAGCAGCGAACACAGGGCCGGGGAGCTGTTTTTT.

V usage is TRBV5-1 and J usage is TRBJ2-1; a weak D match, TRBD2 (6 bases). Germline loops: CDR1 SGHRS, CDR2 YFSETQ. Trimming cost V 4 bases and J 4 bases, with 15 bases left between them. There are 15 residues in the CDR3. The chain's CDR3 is CASSGVSGVYNEQFF. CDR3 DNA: TGCGCCAGCAGCGGGGTTTCGGGGGTATACAATGAGCAGTTCTTC.

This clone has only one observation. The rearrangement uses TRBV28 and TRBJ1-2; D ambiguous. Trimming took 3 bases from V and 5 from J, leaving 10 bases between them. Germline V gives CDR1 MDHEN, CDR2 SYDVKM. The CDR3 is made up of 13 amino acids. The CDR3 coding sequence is TGTGCCAGCAGTTTTTCGGCGCCTTATGGCTACACCTTC. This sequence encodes CASSFSAPYGYTF.

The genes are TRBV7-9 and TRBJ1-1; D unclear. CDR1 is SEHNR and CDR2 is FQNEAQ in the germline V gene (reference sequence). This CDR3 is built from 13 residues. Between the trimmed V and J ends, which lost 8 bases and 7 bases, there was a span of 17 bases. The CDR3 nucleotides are TGTGCCAGCTTCTCGAGTACAGTTCTTGAAGCTTTCTTT. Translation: CASFSSTVLEAFF.

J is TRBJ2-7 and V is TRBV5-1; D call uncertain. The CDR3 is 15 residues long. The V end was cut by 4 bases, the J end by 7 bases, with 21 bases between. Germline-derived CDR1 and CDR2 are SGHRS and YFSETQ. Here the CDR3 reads CASSPWVGPTEEQYF. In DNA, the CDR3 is TGCGCCAGCAGCCCGTGGGTCGGCCCGACGGAAGAGCAGTACTTC.

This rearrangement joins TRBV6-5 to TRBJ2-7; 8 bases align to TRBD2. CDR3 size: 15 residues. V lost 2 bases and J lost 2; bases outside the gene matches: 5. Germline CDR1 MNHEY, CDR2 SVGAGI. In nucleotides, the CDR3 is TGTGCCAGCAGTTACAGCCTAGCGGGCCCCTACGAGCAGTACTTC. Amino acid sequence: CASSYSLAGPYEQYF.

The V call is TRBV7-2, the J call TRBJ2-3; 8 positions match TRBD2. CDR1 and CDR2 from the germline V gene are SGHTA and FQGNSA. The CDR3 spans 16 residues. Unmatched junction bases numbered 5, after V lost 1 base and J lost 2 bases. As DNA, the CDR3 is TGTGCCAGCAGCTTAGTGGGACTAGAGCCCACAGATACGCAGTATTTT. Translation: CASSLVGLEPTDTQYF.

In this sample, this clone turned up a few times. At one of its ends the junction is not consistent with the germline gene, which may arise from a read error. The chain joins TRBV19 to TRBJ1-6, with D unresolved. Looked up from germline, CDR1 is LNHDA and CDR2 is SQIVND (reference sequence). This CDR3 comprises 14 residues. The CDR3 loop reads CASRVILGLLPLDF. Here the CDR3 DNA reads TGTGCCAGTAGGGTAATTTTGGGTCTTTTACCCCTAGACTTT.

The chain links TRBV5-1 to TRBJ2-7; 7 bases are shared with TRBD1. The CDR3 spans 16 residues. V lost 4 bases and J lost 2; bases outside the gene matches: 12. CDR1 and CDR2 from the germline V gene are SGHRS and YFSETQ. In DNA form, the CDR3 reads TGCGCCAGCAGCGGCGGTCCCGGACAGGTTCCCTACGAGCAGTACTTC. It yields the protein CASSGGPGQVPYEQYF.

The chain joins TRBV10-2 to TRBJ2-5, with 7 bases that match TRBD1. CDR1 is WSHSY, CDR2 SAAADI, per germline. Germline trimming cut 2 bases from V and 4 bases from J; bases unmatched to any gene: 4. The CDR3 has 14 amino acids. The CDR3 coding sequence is TGCGCCAGCAGTGAGACAGGGGATCTAGAGACCCAGTACTTC. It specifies CASSETGDLETQYF.

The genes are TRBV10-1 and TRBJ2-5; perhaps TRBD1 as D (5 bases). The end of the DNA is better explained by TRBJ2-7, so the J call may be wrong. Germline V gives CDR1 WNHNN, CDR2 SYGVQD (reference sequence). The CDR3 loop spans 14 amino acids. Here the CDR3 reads CASTLTGSPYEQYF. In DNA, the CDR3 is TGCGCCAGCACCCTTACAGGTTCTCCTTACGAGCAGTACTTC.

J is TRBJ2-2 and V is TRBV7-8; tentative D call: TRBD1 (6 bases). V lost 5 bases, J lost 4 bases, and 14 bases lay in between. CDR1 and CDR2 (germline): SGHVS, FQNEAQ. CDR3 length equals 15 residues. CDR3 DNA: TGTGCCAGCAGCACCAGGACAGTTGGCACCGGGGAGCTGTTTTTT. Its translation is CASSTRTVGTGELFF.

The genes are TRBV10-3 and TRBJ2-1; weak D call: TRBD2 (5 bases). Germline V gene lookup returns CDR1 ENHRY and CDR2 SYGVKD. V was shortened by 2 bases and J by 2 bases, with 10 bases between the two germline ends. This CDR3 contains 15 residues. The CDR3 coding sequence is TGTGCCATCAGTGAGCGGGATGGGCCCTACAATGAGCAGTTCTTC. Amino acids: CAISERDGPYNEQFF.

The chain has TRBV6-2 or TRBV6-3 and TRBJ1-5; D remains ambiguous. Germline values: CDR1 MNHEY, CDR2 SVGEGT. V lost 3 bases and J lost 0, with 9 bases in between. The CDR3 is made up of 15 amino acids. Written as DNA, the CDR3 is TGTGCCAGCAGTTATCGCGGAGATAGCAATCAGCCCCAGCATTTT. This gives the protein CASSYRGDSNQPQHF.

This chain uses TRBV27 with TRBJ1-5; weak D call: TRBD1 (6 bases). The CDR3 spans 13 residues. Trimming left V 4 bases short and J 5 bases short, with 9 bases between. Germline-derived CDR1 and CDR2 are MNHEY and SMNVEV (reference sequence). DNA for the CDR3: TGTGCCAGCAGTTCGGACAGAGATCAGCCCCAGCATTTT. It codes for CASSSDRDQPQHF.

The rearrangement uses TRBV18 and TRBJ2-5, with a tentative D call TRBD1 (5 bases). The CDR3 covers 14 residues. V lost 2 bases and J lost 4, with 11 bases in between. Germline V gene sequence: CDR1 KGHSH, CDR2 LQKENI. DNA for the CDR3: TGTGCCAGCTCACCAGACAGCCGTACAGAGACCCAGTACTTC. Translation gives CASSPDSRTETQYF.

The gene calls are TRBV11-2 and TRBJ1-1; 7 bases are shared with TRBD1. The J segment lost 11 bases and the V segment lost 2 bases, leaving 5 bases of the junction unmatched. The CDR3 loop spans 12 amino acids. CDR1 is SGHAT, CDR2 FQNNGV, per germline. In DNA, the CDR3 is TGTGCCAGCAGCTTACAGGGGGGTGAGGCTTTCTTT. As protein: CASSLQGGEAFF.

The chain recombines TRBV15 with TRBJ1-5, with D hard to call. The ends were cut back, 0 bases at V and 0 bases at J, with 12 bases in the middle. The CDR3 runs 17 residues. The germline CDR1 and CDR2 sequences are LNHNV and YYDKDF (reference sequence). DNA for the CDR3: TGTGCCACCAGCAGAGATGGCGGAACGGATAGCAATCAGCCCCAGCATTTT. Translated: CATSRDGGTDSNQPQHF.

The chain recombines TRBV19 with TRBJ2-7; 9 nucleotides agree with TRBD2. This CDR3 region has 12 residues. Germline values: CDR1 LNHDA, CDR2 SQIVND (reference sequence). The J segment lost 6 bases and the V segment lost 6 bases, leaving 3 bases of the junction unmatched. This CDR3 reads CASRGAGGEQYF. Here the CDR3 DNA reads TGTGCCAGTAGGGGAGCGGGGGGCGAGCAGTACTTC.

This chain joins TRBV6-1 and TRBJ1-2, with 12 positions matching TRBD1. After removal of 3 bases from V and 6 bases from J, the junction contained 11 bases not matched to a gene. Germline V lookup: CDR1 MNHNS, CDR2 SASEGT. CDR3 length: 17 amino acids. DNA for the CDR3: TGTGCCAGCAGTGAGGGACCGGGACAGGGGGCCCGGGATGGCTACACCTTC. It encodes CASSEGPGQGARDGYTF.

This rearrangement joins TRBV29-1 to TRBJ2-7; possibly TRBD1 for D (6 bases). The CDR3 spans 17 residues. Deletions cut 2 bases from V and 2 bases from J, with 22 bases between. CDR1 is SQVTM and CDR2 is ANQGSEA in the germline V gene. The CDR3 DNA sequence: TGCAGCGTTGAATGGGGAACTCCAGGGGAATGGGCCTACGAGCAGTACTTC. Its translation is CSVEWGTPGEWAYEQYF.

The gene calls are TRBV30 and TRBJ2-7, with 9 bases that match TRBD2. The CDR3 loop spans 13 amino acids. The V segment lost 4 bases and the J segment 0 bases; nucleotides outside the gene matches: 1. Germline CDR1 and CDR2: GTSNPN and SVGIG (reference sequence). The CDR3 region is CAWISGSSYEQYF. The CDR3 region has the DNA TGTGCCTGGATTAGCGGGAGCTCCTACGAGCAGTACTTC. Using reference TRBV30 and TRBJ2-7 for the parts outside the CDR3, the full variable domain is SQTIHQWPATLVQPVGSPLSLECTVEGTSNPNLYWYRQAAGRGLQLLFYSVGIGQISSEVPQNLSASRPQDRQFILSSKKLLLSDSGFYLCAWISGSSYEQYFGPGTRLTVT.